The source of this T cell receptor beta chain is a study of T cells expressing NK-cell markers. Study summary: Most of the eight sequenced donors tested HCMV-seropositive; one tested seronegative.

Study-wide findings and caveats: A few of the donors also had these clonotypes leading their CD3+CD56-NKG2C+ fraction.

CDR1 is ENHRY and CDR2 is SYGVKD in the germline V gene. The CDR3 spans 14 residues. TCRdb re-called the 5' RACE reads; every CDR3 protein appears as one record, without DNA. The sample includes some 450,000 distinct CDR3 sequences. As regards this clonotype: Its antigen is unidentified.

The clonotype was recovered from a woman aged 18 to 75 in good health. The chain uses TRBV10-3 and TRBJ2-3; the D call of TRBD2 rests on TCRdb alone, since no DNA is present to check it. The specimen was blood T cells: a sorted CD56 or NKG2C T cell subset, CD4+ or CD8+ T cells, or bulk PBMC T cells (not recorded which). Here the CDR3 reads CAISDAGGTDTQYF.